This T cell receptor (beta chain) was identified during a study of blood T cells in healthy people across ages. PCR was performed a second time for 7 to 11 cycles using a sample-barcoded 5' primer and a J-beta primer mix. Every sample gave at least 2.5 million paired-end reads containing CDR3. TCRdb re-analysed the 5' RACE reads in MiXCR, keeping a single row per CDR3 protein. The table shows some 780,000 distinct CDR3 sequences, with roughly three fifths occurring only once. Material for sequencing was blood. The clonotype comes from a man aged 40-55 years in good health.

CDR3 region: CASSLTGTGIGYTF. The CDR3 DNA reads TGTGCCAGCAGTCTTACCGGGACAGGGATTGGCTACACCTTC. This chain connects TRBV6-2 or TRBV6-3 to TRBJ1-2; TRBD1 matches at 9 bases. V was pared by 5 bases and J by 7 bases, with 8 bases of the junction left unmatched. The CDR3 extends over 14 amino acids. The germline V gene encodes CDR1 MNHEY and CDR2 SVGEGT.